The rows below give T cell receptor beta chains drawn from one sample of a study of post-analysis software for immune sequencing data. Via MiXCR, TCRdb re-called the PCR reads, giving one row per CDR3 protein. This table has 700,000 to 800,000 distinct CDR3 sequences, 30% appearing once. The sample comprised blood. The receptors here all came from a girl aged 10 to 17 with multiple sclerosis. CDR3s include the opening cysteine and the closing phenylalanine or tryptophan. The order of the fields is D gene, V gene, clone size, J gene, CDR3 DNA, CDR3 protein. A D gene is named only where the DNA matches it firmly. The size entry is marked missing in some rows and otherwise reads once, few, many or a size class.

>NA|TRBV12-3/TRBV12-4|NA|TRBJ1-6
TGTGCCAGCAGCTCCGGGGGATCCCTCCACTTT
CASSSGGSLHF
>NA|TRBV13|few|TRBJ1-2
TGTGCCAGCAGCGTTGTTTGGAGGGCGGACTATGGCTACACCTTC
CASSVVWRADYGYTF
>NA|TRBV6-5|NA|TRBJ2-4
TGTGCCAGCAGTTGCGAACGGAGAAACATTCAGTACTTC
CASSCERRNIQYF
>TRBD1|TRBV20-1|few|TRBJ2-1
TGCAGTGCCTTAATCCGGGACAGGGGCACTCTGGGAGAGCAGTTCTTC
CSALIRDRGTLGEQFF
>NA|TRBV5-1|few|TRBJ1-2
TGCGCCAGCAGCTCGGGCCAGCCTGAACTTTCTAACTATGGCTACACCTTC
CASSSGQPELSNYGYTF
>NA|TRBV18|NA|TRBJ2-1
TGTGCCAGCGGAGGGCCTGAGGGTGAGCAGTTCTTC
CASGGPEGEQFF
>TRBD1|TRBV29-1|NA|TRBJ1-1
TGCAGCGCCGTGACAGGGGGTAACACTGAAGCTTTCTTT
CSAVTGGNTEAFF
>NA|TRBV5-1|few|TRBJ2-1
TGCGCCAGCAGCTACATTGGACTTGCCGGTTCCTACAATGAGCAGTTCTTC
CASSYIGLAGSYNEQFF
>NA|TRBV29-1|few|TRBJ2-5
TGCAGCGTTTCAGGAGCGGAGCCCACTTGGGAGTACTTC
CSVSGAEPTWEYF
>NA|TRBV28|NA|TRBJ2-4
TGTGCCAGCAGTTTATTAAGTGGGGGCTGGGACATTCAGTACTTC
CASSLLSGGWDIQYF
>NA|TRBV29-1|NA|TRBJ1-4
TGCAGCGTCCGGACCACGGGGACTAATGAAAAACTGTTTTTT
CSVRTTGTNEKLFF
>TRBD1|TRBV7-8|NA|TRBJ1-1
TGTGCCAGCAGGCAGGGGGGCGCTGAAGCTTTCTTT
CASRQGGAEAFF
>NA|TRBV12-3/TRBV12-4|NA|TRBJ2-5
TGTGCCAACAGTTTGTGGCAGGAAGAGACCCAGTACTTC
CANSLWQEETQYF
>TRBD1|TRBV6-1|few|TRBJ1-5
TGTGCCAGCAGGGGGACAGGTATAGATCAGCCCCAGCATTTT
CASRGTGIDQPQHF
>NA|TRBV2|NA|TRBJ1-2
TGTGCCAGCAGGTCGGACCAGGCAGGCTACACCTTC
CASRSDQAGYTF